This T cell receptor (beta chain) was documented in a study of graft-versus-host responses after intestinal transplantation. Study-wide background: The study gave all recipients anti-thymocyte globulin induction, then tacrolimus and steroids for approximately three years.

Clones were read by immunoSEQ multiplex PCR, and TCRdb kept only the in-frame ones, dropping some. Here the sample spans about 93,000 clones, roughly 80% being singletons. Study-wide results and caveats: GvH clone levels peaked in circulation, and this peak was associated with early post-transplant HvG declines. Allograft clonal ratios (graft-versus-host to host-versus-graft) were high in patients who had graft-donor T cell macrochimerism. Detected in recipient marrow were GvH clones, some of which were first observed in ileum or blood.

V lost 1 base, J lost 8 bases, and 3 bases stayed unmatched. CDR1 is SGHRS, CDR2 YFSETQ, per germline. CDR3 size: 13 residues. In regard to this clone: Antigen specificity is unknown.

The sequence was obtained from a human donor who received an intestinal transplant. Material: unstimulated CD4+ T cells sorted from spleen or lymph node cells, obtained before intestinal transplant. The chain carries TRBV5-1 and TRBJ2-1; 7 bases are a match to TRBD2. DNA for the CDR3: TGCGCCAGCAGCTTGTTTGGGGGGGATGAGCAGTTCTTC. Translated: CASSLFGGDEQFF.